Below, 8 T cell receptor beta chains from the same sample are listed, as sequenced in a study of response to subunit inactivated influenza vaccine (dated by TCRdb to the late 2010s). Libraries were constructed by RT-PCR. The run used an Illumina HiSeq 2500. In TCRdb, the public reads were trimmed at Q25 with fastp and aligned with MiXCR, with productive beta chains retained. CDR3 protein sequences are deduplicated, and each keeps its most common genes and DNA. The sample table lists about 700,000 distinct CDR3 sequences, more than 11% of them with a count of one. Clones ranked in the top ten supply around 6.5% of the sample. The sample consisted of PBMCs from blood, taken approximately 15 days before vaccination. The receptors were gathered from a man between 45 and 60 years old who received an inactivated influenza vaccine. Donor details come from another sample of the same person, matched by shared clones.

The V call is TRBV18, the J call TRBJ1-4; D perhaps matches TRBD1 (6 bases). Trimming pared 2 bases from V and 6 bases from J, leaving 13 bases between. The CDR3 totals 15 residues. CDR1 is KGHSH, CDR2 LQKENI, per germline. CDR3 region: CASSPGQLLHEKLFF. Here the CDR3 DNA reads TGTGCCAGCTCACCAGGACAGCTCCTCCATGAAAAACTGTTTTTT. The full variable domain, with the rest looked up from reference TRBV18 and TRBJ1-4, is NAGVMQNPRHLVRRRGQEARLRCSPMKGHSHVYWYRQLPEEGLKFMVYLQKENIIDESGMPKERFSAEFPKEGPSILRIQQVVRGDSAAYFCASSPGQLLHEKLFFGSGTQLSVL.

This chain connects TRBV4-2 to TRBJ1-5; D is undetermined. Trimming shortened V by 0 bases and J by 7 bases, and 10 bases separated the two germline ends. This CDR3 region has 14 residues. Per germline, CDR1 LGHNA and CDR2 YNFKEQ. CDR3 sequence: CASSQDTGFQPQHF. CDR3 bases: TGTGCCAGCAGCCAAGATACGGGGTTCCAGCCCCAGCATTTT.

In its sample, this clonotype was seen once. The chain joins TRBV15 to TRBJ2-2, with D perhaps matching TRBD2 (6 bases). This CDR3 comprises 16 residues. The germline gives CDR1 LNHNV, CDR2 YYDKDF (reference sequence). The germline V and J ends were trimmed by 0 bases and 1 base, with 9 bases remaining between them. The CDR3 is CATSRDLGGNTGELFF. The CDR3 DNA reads TGTGCCACCAGCAGAGATCTGGGAGGGAACACCGGGGAGCTGTTTTTT.

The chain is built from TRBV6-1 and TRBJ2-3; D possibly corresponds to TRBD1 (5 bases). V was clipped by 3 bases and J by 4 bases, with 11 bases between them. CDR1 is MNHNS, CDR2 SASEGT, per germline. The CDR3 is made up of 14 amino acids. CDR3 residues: CASSESGHADTQYF. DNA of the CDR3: TGTGCCAGCAGTGAGTCAGGGCATGCAGATACGCAGTATTTT.

The CDR3 sequence: CSARGLAGTSNYNEQFF. The CDR3 DNA is TGCAGTGCTAGAGGATTGGCCGGGACTAGTAACTACAATGAGCAGTTCTTC. This chain links TRBV20-1 with TRBJ2-1, with 8 bases matching TRBD2. The ends lost 1 base at V and 3 bases at J; junction bases unmatched: 11. The germline V gene has CDR1 DFQATT and CDR2 SNEGSKA (reference sequence). CDR3 length: 17 residues.

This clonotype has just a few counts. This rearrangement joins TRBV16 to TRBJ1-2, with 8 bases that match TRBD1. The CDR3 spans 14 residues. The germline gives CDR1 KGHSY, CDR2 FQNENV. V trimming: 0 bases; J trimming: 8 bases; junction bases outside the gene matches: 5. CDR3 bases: TGTGCCAGCAGCCAATCGTTGGGACAGGCGGGCTACACCTTC. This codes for CASSQSLGQAGYTF.

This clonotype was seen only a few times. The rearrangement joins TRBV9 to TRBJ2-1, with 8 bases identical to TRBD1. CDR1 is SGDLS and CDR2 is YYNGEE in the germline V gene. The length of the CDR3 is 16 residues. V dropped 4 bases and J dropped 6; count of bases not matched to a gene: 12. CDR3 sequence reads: CASSPLGTGNANEQFF. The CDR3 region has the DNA TGTGCCAGCAGCCCACTGGGGACAGGTAATGCCAATGAGCAGTTCTTC.

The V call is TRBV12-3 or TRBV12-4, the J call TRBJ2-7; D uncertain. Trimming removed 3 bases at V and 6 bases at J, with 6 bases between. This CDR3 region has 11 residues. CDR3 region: CASSFMTEQYF. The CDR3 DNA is TGTGCCAGCAGTTTTATGACCGAGCAGTACTTC.